This T cell receptor (beta chain) is drawn from a study of OX40 agonist ivuxolimab in advanced cancers. With V trimmed by 3 bases and J by 8 bases, 4 bases remained unmatched. The germline V gene encodes CDR1 SGHDN and CDR2 FVKESK. The CDR3 consists of 15 residues. Some clones are missing from TCRdb's copy, which holds only in-frame ones; the method was immunoSEQ multiplex PCR. The table includes 60,000 to 75,000 clones, about four fifths detected once. This specimen consisted of CD4+ or CD8+ T cells sorted from blood, obtained in a trial of the OX40 agonist ivuxolimab. The sequence was obtained from an adult with an advanced solid tumor such as melanoma, head and neck, liver or kidney cancer. The rearrangement joins TRBV14 to TRBJ1-6, with 10 bases matching TRBD1. The CDR3: CASSQTGGWYSPLHF. As DNA, the CDR3 is TGTGCCAGCAGCCAGACAGGGGGCTGGTATTCACCCCTCCACTTT.